A selection of T cell receptor beta chains follows, all from one sample in a study of blood T cell repertoires in COVID-19. Assay: immunoSEQ multiplex PCR; the TCRdb copy retains only in-frame clones and omits some. Of 250,000 to 300,000 clones listed, just over 90% were seen once; the top ten hold 2.3%. The sequenced sample was PBMCs or T cells enriched from blood (not recorded which). The source is a woman in her 40s with acute COVID-19. CDR3s include the opening cysteine and the closing phenylalanine or tryptophan. Fields, in order: clone size, J gene, D gene, CDR3 length, V gene, CDR3 protein, CDR3 DNA. D genes are given only for firm matches. Only some rows state a clone size, as once, few, many or a class for expanded clones.

- | TRBJ2-7 | TRBD1 | 12 | TRBV30 | CAWREWTGADVF | TGTGCCTGGAGGGAGTGGACAGGGGCCGATGTATTC
- | TRBJ2-5 | TRBD2 | 16 | TRBV11-2 | CASSANLAGGQETQYF | TGTGCCAGCAGCGCCAACTTAGCGGGAGGTCAAGAGACCCAGTACTTC
- | TRBJ2-1 | TRBD2 | 14 | TRBV7-9 | CASSRTSGYNEQFF | TGTGCCAGCAGCCGGACTAGCGGGTACAATGAGCAGTTCTTC
- | TRBJ2-2 | TRBD2 | 16 | TRBV9 | CASSGTSGGATGELFF | TGTGCCAGCAGCGGGACTAGCGGGGGGGCGACCGGGGAGCTGTTTTTT
once | TRBJ2-3 | TRBD2 | 16 | TRBV20-1 | CSASRTSGRAADTQYF | TGCAGTGCTAGTAGGACTAGCGGGAGGGCAGCAGATACGCAGTATTTT
- | TRBJ2-1 | TRBD2 | 13 | TRBV27 | CASRLAGGNEQFF | TGTGCCAGCAGACTAGCGGGGGGAAATGAGCAGTTCTTC
few | TRBJ2-7 | - | 14 | TRBV15 | CATSRTPGNYEQYF | TGTGCCACCAGCAGAACTCCAGGGAACTACGAGCAGTACTTC
- | TRBJ2-7 | - | 13 | TRBV5-1 | CASSLGVEREQYF | TGCGCCAGCAGCTTGGGAGTGGAGAGGGAGCAGTACTTC
- | TRBJ1-1 | - | 13 | TRBV27 | CASSFIRATEAFF | TGTGCCAGCAGTTTCATAAGAGCCACTGAAGCTTTCTTT
- | TRBJ2-7 | TRBD1 | 15 | TRBV6-2/TRBV6-3 | CASSYSGTGGYEQYF | TGTGCCAGCAGTTACTCCGGGACAGGGGGCTACGAGCAGTACTTC
- | TRBJ1-6 | TRBD1 | 22 | TRBV28 | CASSSPPGTGGSYVSYNSPLHF | TGTGCCAGCAGTTCCCCACCCGGGACAGGGGGGTCTTACGTCTCCTATAATTCACCCCTCCACTTT
- | TRBJ2-1 | TRBD1 | 14 | TRBV25-1 | CASSGGQGRNEQFF | TGTGCCAGCAGTGGGGGACAGGGTCGGAATGAGCAGTTCTTC
- | TRBJ2-5 | TRBD2 | 16 | TRBV5-4 | CASSTGVVAGVETQYF | TGTGCCAGCAGTACGGGAGTGGTAGCGGGAGTGGAGACCCAGTACTTC
- | TRBJ1-3 | - | 12 | TRBV29-1 | CSVEGGGNTIYF | TGCAGCGTTGAAGGAGGTGGAAACACCATATATTTT
- | TRBJ2-5 | - | 13 | TRBV29-1 | CSVAGSLQETQYF | TGCAGCGTAGCCGGGAGCCTGCAAGAGACCCAGTACTTC
- | TRBJ2-5 | - | 14 | TRBV30 | CAWSVNRVLETQYF | TGTGCCTGGAGTGTCAACAGGGTGTTAGAGACCCAGTACTTC
- | TRBJ2-1 | - | 12 | TRBV10-3 | CAISESRSEQFF | TGTGCCATCAGTGAGTCGAGGTCAGAGCAGTTCTTC
- | TRBJ2-7 | - | 13 | TRBV6-1 | CASSEQVYGEQYF | TGTGCCAGCAGTGAACAGGTGTACGGCGAGCAGTACTTC
- | TRBJ2-3 | - | 15 | TRBV3-1/TRBV3-2 | CASSQGSGVPDTQYF | TGTGCCAGCAGCCAAGGCTCGGGAGTCCCAGATACGCAGTATTTT
- | TRBJ2-1 | TRBD2 | 15 | TRBV9 | CASSGSGVSYNEQFF | TGTGCCAGCAGCGGTAGCGGGGTATCCTACAATGAGCAGTTCTTC
- | TRBJ2-7 | - | 14 | TRBV2 | CASSDTGSRDEQYF | TGTGCCAGCAGTGACACAGGTTCAAGGGACGAGCAGTACTTC
- | TRBJ2-1 | TRBD1 | 14 | TRBV5-1 | CASSFADRVGEQFF | TGCGCCAGCAGCTTCGCTGACAGGGTTGGAGAGCAGTTCTTC
- | TRBJ2-7 | - | 13 | TRBV15 | CATSRDYVDEQYF | TGTGCCACCAGCAGAGATTACGTAGACGAGCAGTACTTC
- | TRBJ2-1 | TRBD2 | 17 | TRBV19 | CASSRLAGDSTYNEQFF | TGTGCCAGTAGTCGATTAGCGGGAGACTCCACCTACAATGAGCAGTTCTTC